This T cell receptor (beta chain) was sequenced in a study of shared T cell receptors in the human thymus listed by TCRdb under 2021. Context from the whole study: The study examined how self-reactive, shared T-cell receptor alpha chains are generated in the human thymus.

The library came from the immunoSEQ multiplex PCR assay. TCRdb took this table from immuneACCESS and kept in-frame rearrangements with V and J called. Such tables lack part of the clones; where checked against another copy, unresolved V genes explain under half of the gap, and the rest is unexplained. This sample gives approximately 660,000 clones in total; 88% of them show up just once. The top ten hold around 0.01% of the sample. CDR1 and CDR2, looked up from the germline V gene, are MDHEN and SYDVKM. V loses 6 bases of germline sequence and J loses 1 base, and the interval between the two ends is 19 bases. The CDR3 covers 16 residues, taking in both the cysteine and the phenylalanine. The sequence is cut down to CDR3 DNA, 48 bases in frame from base 1. This clone was seen a handful of times. It lacks a known antigen. Base qualities are not recorded, but no much larger clone differs from it by a single base.

The same data also went into a second study, on human thymus T cells. As the second study states: In Finland, the donors were immunologically healthy infants who were having open corrective cardiac surgery for congenital heart defects. Thymus tissue was obtained as surgical resects removed during corrective cardiac surgery. V and J gene segment usage appeared biased in both thymic and peripheral blood repertoires. Highly overlapping thymic TCR repertoires among unrelated individuals were reported in the related research. The study used eight infant thymus samples plus four related peripheral blood samples to characterize TCR alpha and beta repertoires. Donor ages ranging from roughly 6 to 244 days were recorded, and about six male and a couple of female infants were included in the cohort. Thymocytes were freed from the tissue by mechanical means and kept at -70 degrees C as pellets of roughly 9-34 million cells. A QIAsymphony instrument was used to extract genomic DNA from frozen cell pellets. The immunoSEQ multiplex PCR assay was used to amplify the TCRB and TCRAD loci from a standardized amount of quality-controlled genomic DNA. Amplicons spanned the V(D)J region at a length sufficient to cover the CDR3 and identify V and J genes. The commercial immunoSEQ service was used to sequence amplicons on an Illumina platform. Primer bias and sequencing errors were corrected as previously described, and TCRAD and TCRB definitions were based on the IMGT database. immunoSEQ Analyzer 3.0 and VDJTools were used for repertoire analysis, which covered basic statistics, V/J segment usage, diversity estimates, rarefaction and pairwise overlap. Chao1, ChaoE, Efron-Thisted, Shannon and inverse Simpson indices were used to estimate diversity, which was also estimated on datasets down-sampled to the smallest sample. Repertoire overlap was assessed by strict matching of CDR3 nucleotide sequence, V gene and J gene, and clustering was done by Jaccard-based multidimensional scaling. On average, thymus samples gave about 750,000 unique TCRB clonotypes, whereas blood samples gave approximately 84,000.

Sequencing was performed on thymocytes. The clonotype originates from a boy in the first two years of life with a congenital heart defect. Donor details come from another sample of the same person, matched by shared clones. The V gene is TRBV28 and the J gene is TRBJ2-7; D gene: possibly TRBD1, on 6 matching bases. CDR3 reads: CASSNAPRDTSYEQYF. The sequenced DNA is TGTGCCAGCAGCAATGCCCCCCGGGACACTTCCTACGAGCAGTACTTC. With all but the CDR3 taken from the reference TRBV28 and TRBJ2-7 genes, the full variable domain is: DVKVTQSSRYLVKRTGEKVFLECVQDMDHENMFWYRQDPGLGLRLIYFSYDVKMKEKGDIPEGYSVSREKKERFSLILESASTNQTSMYLCASSNAPRDTSYEQYFGPGTRLTVT.